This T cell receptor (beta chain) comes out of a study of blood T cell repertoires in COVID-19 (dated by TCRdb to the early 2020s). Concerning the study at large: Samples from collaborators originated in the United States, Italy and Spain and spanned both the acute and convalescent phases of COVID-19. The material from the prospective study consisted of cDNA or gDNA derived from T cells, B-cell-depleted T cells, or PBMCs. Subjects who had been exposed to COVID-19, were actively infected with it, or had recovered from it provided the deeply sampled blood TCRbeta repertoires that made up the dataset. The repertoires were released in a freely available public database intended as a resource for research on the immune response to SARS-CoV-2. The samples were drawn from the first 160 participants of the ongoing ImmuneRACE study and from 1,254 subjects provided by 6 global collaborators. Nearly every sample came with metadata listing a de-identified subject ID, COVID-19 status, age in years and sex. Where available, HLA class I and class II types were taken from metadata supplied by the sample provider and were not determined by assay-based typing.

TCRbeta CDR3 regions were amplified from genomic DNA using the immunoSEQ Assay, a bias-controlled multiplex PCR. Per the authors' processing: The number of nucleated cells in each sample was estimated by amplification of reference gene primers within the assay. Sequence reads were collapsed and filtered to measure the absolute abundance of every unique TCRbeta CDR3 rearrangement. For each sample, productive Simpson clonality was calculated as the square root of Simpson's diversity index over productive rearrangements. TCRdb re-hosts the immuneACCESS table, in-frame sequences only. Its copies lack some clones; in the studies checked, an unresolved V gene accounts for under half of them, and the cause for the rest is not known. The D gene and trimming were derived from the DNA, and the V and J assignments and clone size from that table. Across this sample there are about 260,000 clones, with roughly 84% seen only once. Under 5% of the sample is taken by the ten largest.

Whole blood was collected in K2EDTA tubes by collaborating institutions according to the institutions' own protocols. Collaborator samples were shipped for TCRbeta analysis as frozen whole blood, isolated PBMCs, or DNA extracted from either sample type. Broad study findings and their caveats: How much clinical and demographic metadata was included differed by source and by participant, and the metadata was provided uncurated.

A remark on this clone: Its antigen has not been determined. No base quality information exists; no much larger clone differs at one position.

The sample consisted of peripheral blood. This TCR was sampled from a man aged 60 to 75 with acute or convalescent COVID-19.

CDR3 sequence: CASSSRAVGTDTQYF. The DNA sequence is as follows: TGTGCCAGCAGCTCCAGGGCAGTTGGCACAGATACGCAGTATTTT. The chain employs TRBV3-1 (or the pseudogene TRBV3-2) and TRBJ2-3, with a tentative D gene TRBD1 over 5 matching bases. The germline V gene (reference sequence) supplies CDR1 LGHDT and CDR2 YNNKEL. V lost 5 bases and J lost 1 base; the stretch between them is 13 bases long. The CDR3 measures 15 amino acids from cysteine to phenylalanine. Left in the record is the CDR3 DNA by itself, 45 bases read in frame from the first base.